This TCR beta chain originates from a study of OX40 agonist ivuxolimab in advanced cancers. The wider study: A male proportion of about 86% was recorded, with mean age around 60 years and range roughly 20 to 90.

Patients were ineligible given autoimmune disease history or systemic immunosuppression. Notes on the study in general: Certain nonresponding patients likewise had low normalized T-cell clonal expansion.

With regard to this clone: Its antigen remains unknown.

Measured with immunoSEQ multiplex PCR; TCRdb has only the in-frame clones, and not every one. The sample includes some 95,000 clones, around 90% of them seen just once. This sequence originates from an adult with an advanced solid tumor such as melanoma, head and neck, liver or kidney cancer. Sequencing was performed on CD4+ or CD8+ T cells sorted from blood, taken in a trial of the OX40 agonist ivuxolimab.

For the CDR3, the DNA is TGTGCCAGCAGCCCTCAGGGTGCAGAGACCCAGTACTTC. Amino acids: CASSPQGAETQYF. The V call is TRBV7-8, the J call TRBJ2-5, with D possibly matching TRBD1 (5 bases). Trimming cost V 5 bases and J 4 bases, with 11 bases left between them. The V gene's germline CDR1 is SGHVS and CDR2 FQNEAQ. This CDR3 contains 13 residues.